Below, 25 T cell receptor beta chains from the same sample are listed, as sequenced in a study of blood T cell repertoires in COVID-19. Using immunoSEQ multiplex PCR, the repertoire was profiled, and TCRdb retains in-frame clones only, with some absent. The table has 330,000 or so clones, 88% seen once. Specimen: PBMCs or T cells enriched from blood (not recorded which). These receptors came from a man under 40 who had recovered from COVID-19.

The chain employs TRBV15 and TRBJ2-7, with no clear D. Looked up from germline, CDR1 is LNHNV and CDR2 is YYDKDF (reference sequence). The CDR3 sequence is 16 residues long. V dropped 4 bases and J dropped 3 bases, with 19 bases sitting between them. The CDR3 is CATSTGWAGFYYEQYF. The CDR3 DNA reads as TGTGCCACCAGCACCGGATGGGCAGGTTTTTACTACGAGCAGTACTTC.

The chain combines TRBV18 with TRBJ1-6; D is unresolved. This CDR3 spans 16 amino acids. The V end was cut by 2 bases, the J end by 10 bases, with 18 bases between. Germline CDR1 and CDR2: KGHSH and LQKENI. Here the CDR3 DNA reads TGTGCCAGCTCACCAACGGAGTCTCTTCTAGGATCACCCCTCCACTTT. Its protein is CASSPTESLLGSPLHF.

CDR3 sequence (DNA): TGTGCAAGTCGCTTAGCGCTTGGGGGGGCCGAGGAAAAACTGTTTTTT. Its protein product is CASRLALGGAEEKLFF. This rearrangement joins TRBV12-2 to TRBJ1-4. TRBV12-2 is shown as a pseudogene. This CDR3 region has 16 residues.

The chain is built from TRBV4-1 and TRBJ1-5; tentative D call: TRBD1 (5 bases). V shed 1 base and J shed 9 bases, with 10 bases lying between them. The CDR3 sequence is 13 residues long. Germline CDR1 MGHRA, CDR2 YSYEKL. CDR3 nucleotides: TGCGCCAGCAGCCAAGTTGCAGGGTGGCCCCAGCATTTT. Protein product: CASSQVAGWPQHF.

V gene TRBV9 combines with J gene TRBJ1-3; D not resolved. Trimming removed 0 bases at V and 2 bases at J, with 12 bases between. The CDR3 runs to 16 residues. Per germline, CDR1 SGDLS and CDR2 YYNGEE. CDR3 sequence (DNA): TGTGCCAGCAGCGTAGTTCCGGGATCGGCTGGAAACACCATATATTTT. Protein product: CASSVVPGSAGNTIYF.

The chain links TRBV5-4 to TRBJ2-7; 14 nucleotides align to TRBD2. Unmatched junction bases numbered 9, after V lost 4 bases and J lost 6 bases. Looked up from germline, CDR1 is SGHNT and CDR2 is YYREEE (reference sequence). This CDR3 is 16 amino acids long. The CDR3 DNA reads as TGTGCCAGCAGCACCGGGACTAGCGGGGGCCTCAGCGAGCAGTACTTC. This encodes CASSTGTSGGLSEQYF.

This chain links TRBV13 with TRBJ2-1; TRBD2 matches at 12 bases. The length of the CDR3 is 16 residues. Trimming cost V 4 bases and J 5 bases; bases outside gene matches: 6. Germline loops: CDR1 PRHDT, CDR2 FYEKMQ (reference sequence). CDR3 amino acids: CASSYTGLAGNNEQFF. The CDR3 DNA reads TGTGCCAGCAGCTACACCGGACTAGCGGGGAACAATGAGCAGTTCTTC. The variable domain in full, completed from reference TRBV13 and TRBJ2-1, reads AAGVIQSPRHLIKEKRETATLKCYPIPRHDTVYWYQQGPGQDPQFLISFYEKMQSDKGSIPDRFSAQQFSDYHSELNMSSLELGDSALYFCASSYTGLAGNNEQFFGPGTRLTVL.

CDR3: CASSVATTSGEETQYF. The CDR3 DNA follows: TGTGCCAGCAGCGTAGCTACAACTAGCGGGGAAGAGACCCAGTACTTC. This chain connects TRBV9 to TRBJ2-5; 10 nucleotides align to TRBD2. Germline CDR1 reads SGDLS; CDR2 reads YYNGEE. The CDR3 has 16 residues. Trimming cost V 0 bases and J 3 bases; bases outside gene matches: 5.

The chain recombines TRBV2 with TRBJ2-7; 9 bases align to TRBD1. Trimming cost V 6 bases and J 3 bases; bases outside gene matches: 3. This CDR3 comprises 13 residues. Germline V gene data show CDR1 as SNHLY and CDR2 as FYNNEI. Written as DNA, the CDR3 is TGTGCCAGCAGCGGGACAGGGAACTACGAGCAGTACTTC. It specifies CASSGTGNYEQYF. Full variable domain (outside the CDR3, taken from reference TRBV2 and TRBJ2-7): EPEVTQTPSHQVTQMGQEVILRCVPISNHLYFYWYRQILGQKVEFLVSFYNNEISEKSEIFDDQFSVERPDGSNFTLKIRSTKLEDSAMYFCASSGTGNYEQYFGPGTRLTVT.

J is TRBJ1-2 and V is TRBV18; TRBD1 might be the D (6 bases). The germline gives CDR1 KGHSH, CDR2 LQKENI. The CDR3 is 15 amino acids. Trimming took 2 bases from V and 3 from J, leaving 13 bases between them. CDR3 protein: CASSPWVQGDYGYTF. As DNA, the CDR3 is TGTGCCAGCTCACCATGGGTACAGGGAGACTATGGCTACACCTTC.

The CDR3 sequence is CATSNRGWETQYF. CDR3 DNA: TGTGCCACCAGCAACAGGGGCTGGGAGACCCAGTACTTC. J is TRBJ2-5 and V is TRBV15; TRBD1 matches 7 bases. This CDR3 has 13 residues. Germline assignment: CDR1 LNHNV and CDR2 YYDKDF (reference sequence). Losses at the gene ends were 4 bases for V and 5 bases for J; bases not matched to a gene: 4.

The CDR3 coding sequence is TGTGCCTGGAGTTCCACCGCGACTGATACGCAGTATTTT. Encoded protein: CAWSSTATDTQYF. This chain joins TRBV30 and TRBJ2-3; D gene unclear. CDR1 and CDR2 from the germline V gene are GTSNPN and SVGIG (reference sequence). The CDR3 spans 13 residues. The ends were cut back, 2 bases at V and 6 bases at J, with 12 bases in the middle.

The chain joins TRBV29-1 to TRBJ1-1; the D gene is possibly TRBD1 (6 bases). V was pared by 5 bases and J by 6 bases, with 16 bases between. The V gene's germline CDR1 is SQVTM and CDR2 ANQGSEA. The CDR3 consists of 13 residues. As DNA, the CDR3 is TGCAGCGTTCAAAATACAGGGAGACCTGAAGCTTTCTTT. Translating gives CSVQNTGRPEAFF.

In DNA form, the CDR3 reads TGTGCCAGCAGCTTGGGAGGGGCAGGGGTTGAGAGCAATCAGCCCCAGCATTTT. Translated: CASSLGGAGVESNQPQHF. J is TRBJ1-5 and V is TRBV5-6, with D perhaps matching TRBD1 (6 bases). Germline loops: CDR1 SGHDT, CDR2 YYEEEE. The CDR3 has 18 residues. The V gene lost 0 bases and the J gene lost 1 base, with 17 bases spanning the gap.

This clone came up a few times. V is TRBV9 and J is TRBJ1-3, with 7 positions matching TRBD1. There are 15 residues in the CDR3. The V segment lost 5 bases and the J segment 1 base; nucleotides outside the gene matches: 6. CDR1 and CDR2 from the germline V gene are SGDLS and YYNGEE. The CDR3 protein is CASSDSGGSGNTIYF. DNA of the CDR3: TGTGCCAGCAGTGATTCAGGGGGGTCTGGAAACACCATATATTTT. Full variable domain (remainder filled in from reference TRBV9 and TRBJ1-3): DSGVTQTPKHLITATGQRVTLRCSPRSGDLSVYWYQQSLDQGLQFLIQYYNGEERAKGNILERFSAQQFPDLHSELNLSSLELGDSALYFCASSDSGGSGNTIYFGEGSWLTVV.

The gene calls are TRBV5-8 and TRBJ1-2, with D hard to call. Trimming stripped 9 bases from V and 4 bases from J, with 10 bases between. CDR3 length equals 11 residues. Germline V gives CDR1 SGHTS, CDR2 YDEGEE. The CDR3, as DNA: TGTGCCACTATTGCGGGCTATGGCTACACCTTC. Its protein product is CATIAGYGYTF.

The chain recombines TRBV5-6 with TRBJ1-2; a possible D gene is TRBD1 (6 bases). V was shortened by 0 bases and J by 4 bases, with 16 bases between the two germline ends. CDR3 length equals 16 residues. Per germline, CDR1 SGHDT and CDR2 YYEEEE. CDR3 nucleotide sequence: TGTGCCAGCAGCTTGGACCGACAGGACAGACTCTATGGCTACACCTTC. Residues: CASSLDRQDRLYGYTF.

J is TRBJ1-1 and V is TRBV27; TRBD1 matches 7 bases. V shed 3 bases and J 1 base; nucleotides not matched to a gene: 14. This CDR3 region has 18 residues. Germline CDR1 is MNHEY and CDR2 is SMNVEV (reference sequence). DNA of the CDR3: TGTGCCAGCAGTTTTCGATTAAATTCGGGACAGACGAACACTGAAGCTTTCTTT. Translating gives CASSFRLNSGQTNTEAFF.

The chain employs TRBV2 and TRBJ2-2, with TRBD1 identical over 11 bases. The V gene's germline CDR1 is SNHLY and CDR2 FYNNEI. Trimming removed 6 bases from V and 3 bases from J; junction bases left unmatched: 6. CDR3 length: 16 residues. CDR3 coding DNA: TGTGCCAGCAGCGCCGGGACAGGGGGGGACACCGGGGAGCTGTTTTTT. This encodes CASSAGTGGDTGELFF.

The CDR3: CASSQGASGSGNTIYF. The CDR3 coding sequence is TGTGCCAGCAGCCAAGGAGCAAGCGGCTCTGGAAACACCATATATTTT. The chain recombines TRBV3-1 (or the pseudogene TRBV3-2) with TRBJ1-3; no reliable D call. CDR1 is LGHDT and CDR2 is YNNKEL in the germline V gene (reference sequence). The CDR3 consists of 16 residues. V was cut by 1 base and J by 0 bases, with 10 bases left in between.

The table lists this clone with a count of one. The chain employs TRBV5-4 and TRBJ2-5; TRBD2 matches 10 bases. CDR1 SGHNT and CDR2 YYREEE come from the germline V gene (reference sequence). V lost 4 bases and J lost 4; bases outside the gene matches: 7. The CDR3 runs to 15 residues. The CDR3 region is CASSNQRGGRETQYF. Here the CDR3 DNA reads TGTGCCAGCAGCAACCAGCGGGGGGGAAGAGAGACCCAGTACTTC.

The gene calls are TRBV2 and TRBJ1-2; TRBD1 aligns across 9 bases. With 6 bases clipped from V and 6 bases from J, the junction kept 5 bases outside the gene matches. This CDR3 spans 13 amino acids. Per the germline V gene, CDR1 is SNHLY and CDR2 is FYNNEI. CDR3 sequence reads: CASRPGTGNGYTF. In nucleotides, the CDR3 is TGTGCCAGCAGGCCCGGGACAGGGAATGGCTACACCTTC.

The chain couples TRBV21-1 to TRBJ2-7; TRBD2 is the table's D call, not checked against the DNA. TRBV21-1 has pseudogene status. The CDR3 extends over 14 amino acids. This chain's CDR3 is CASSKSRGYYEQYF. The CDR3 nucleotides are TGTGCCAGCAGCAAAAGCCGGGGATACTACGAGCAGTACTTC.

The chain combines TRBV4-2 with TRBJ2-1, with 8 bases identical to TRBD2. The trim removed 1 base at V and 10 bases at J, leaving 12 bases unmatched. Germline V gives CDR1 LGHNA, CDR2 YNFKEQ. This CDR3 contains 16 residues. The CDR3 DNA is TGTGCCAGCAGCCAAGGGGCGGGGGGTACCTTTTCGGAGCAGTTCTTC. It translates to CASSQGAGGTFSEQFF.

The CDR3 bases are TGTGCTAGTGGTTTGGTACCGCCGGGGAATGAGCAGTTCTTC. Translation gives CASGLVPPGNEQFF. The chain combines TRBV12-5 with TRBJ2-1, with a tentative D call TRBD2 (5 bases). The CDR3 runs 14 residues. V lost 0 bases and J 7 bases, leaving 10 bases between the germline ends. CDR1 and CDR2 from the germline V gene are LGHNT and FRNRAP.